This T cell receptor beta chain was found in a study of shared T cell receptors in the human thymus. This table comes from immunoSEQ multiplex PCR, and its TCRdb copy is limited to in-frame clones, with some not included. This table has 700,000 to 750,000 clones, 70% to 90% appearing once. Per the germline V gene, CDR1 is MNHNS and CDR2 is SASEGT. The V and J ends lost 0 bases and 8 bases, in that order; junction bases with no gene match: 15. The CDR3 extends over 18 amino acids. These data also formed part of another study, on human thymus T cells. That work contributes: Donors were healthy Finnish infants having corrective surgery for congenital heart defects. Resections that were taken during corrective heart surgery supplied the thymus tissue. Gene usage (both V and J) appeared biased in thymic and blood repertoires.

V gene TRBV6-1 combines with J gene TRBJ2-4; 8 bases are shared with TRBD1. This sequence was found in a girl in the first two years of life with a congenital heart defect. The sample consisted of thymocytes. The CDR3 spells CASSEAVEDRVVVDIQYF. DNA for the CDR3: TGTGCCAGCAGTGAAGCGGTGGAGGACAGGGTGGTGGTAGACATTCAGTACTTC.